This T cell receptor (beta chain) appears in the sequencing data of a study of T cells in Graves' hyperthyroidism and ophthalmopathy. This clonotype was detected a few times. TCR beta CDR3 regions were amplified from RNA. TCR CDR3 regions were first amplified by RT-PCR with HTBI primers. TCRdb re-derived calls from the multiplex PCR reads in MiXCR, one entry per CDR3 protein. Here the sample spans 300,000 to 400,000 distinct CDR3 sequences, about 14% being singletons. The V gene lost 0 bases and the J gene lost 4 bases, with 11 bases spanning the gap. Germline CDR1 reads SGDLS; CDR2 reads YYNGEE. This CDR3 has 15 amino acids.

The TCR comes from a woman in her twenties or thirties with Graves' hyperthyroidism. Sequencing input: blood. This sequence joins TRBV9 and TRBJ2-1; weak D call: TRBD1 (6 bases). CDR3 sequence (DNA): TGTGCCAGCAGCGTAGAGGGGGAGACATACAATGAGCAGTTCTTC. Its protein is CASSVEGETYNEQFF. The full variable domain, rest sourced from reference TRBV9 and TRBJ2-1, is DSGVTQTPKHLITATGQRVTLRCSPRSGDLSVYWYQQSLDQGLQFLIQYYNGEERAKGNILERFSAQQFPDLHSELNLSSLELGDSALYFCASSVEGETYNEQFFGPGTRLTVL.